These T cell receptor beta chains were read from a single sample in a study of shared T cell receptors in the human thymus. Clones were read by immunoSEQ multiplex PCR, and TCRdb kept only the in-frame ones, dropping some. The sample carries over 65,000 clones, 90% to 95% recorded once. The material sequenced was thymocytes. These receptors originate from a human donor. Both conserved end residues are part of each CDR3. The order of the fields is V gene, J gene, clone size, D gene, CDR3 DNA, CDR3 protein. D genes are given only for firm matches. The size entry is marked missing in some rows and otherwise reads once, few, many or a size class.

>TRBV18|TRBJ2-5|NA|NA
TGTGCCAGCTCACCACCTGAGATTCAAGAGGGACAGTACTTC
CASSPPEIQEGQYF
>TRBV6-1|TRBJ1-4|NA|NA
TGTGCCAGCAGTGCCCGGGTGGGGATCCACGCAACTAATGAAAAACTGTTTTTT
CASSARVGIHATNEKLFF
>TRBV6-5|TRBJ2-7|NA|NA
TGTGCCAGCAGTACTCCATCCTACGAGCAGTACTTC
CASSTPSYEQYF
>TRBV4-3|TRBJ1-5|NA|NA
TGCGCCAGCAGCCAAAATTGGTCGCTAATTAGCAATCAGCCCCAGCATTTT
CASSQNWSLISNQPQHF
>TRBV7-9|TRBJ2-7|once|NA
TGTGCCAGCAGCTTATCTTGGCTCAATTACGAGCAGTACTTC
CASSLSWLNYEQYF
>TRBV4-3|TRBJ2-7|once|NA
TGCGCCAGCAGCCAAGATGGTGCAGCACTGCTAGCGGCTTCCAGGGGATTTTACGAGCAGTACTTC
CASSQDGAALLAASRGFYEQYF
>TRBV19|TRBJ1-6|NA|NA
TGTGCCAGTAGTACTACCGATCAGGGTGGCAATTCACCCCTCCACTTT
CASSTTDQGGNSPLHF
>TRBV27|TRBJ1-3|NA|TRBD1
TGTGCCACCGGGACAGGCTCTGGAAACACCATATATTTT
CATGTGSGNTIYF
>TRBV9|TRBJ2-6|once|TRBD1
TGTGCCAGCAGCGCATCACAGGGGCCAGACTCTGGGGCCAACGTCCTGACTTTC
CASSASQGPDSGANVLTF
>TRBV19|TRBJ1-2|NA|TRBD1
TGTGCCAGTAGTGCGGGACAGGGGAAGGTGAGATATGGCTACACCTTC
CASSAGQGKVRYGYTF
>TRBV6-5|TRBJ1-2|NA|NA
TGTGCCAGCAGTTACCGTCTGGCTTTAGATTATGGCTACACCTTC
CASSYRLALDYGYTF
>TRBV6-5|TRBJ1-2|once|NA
TGTGCCAGCACGACAGGAGCTAACTATGGCTACACCTTC
CASTTGANYGYTF
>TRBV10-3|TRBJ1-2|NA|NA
TGTGCCATCAGTGACGGGTATGGCTACACCTTC
CAISDGYGYTF
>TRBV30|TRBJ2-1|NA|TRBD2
TGTGCCTGGACTAGCGGGGGCGGCAATGAGCAGTTCTTC
CAWTSGGGNEQFF
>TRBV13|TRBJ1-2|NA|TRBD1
TGTGCCAGCAGCTTAGGTACCGGTTACAGGGGGAAGGATGGCTACACCTTC
CASSLGTGYRGKDGYTF
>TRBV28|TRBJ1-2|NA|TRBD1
TGTGCCAGCAGTTTAAGGGACAGGAAGAAGTATGGCTACACCTTC
CASSLRDRKKYGYTF
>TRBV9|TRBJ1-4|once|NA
TGTGCCAGCAGCTATCGAGGTGCAGGGCCCCTTGCAACTAATGAAAAACTGTTTTTT
CASSYRGAGPLATNEKLFF
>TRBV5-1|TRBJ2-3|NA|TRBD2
TGCGCCAGCAGCTCCCGGGGTAGCGGGGCAAAAGATACGCAGTATTTT
CASSSRGSGAKDTQYF
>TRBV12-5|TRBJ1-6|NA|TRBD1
TGTGCTAGTGGTTTTCCTCGAACAGGGGAGGTTAATTCACCCCTCCACTTT
CASGFPRTGEVNSPLHF
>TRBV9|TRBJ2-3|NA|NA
TGTGCCAGCAGCGTAGCGCATGCTTTCACAGATACGCAGTATTTT
CASSVAHAFTDTQYF
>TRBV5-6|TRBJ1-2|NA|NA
TGTGCCAGCAGCTTGTGGGTAGGGGCTAACTATGGCTACACCTTC
CASSLWVGANYGYTF
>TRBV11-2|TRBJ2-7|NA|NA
TGTGCCAGCAGCTTAGATCGCGAGGGGGGGCCCTACGAGCAGTACTTC
CASSLDREGGPYEQYF
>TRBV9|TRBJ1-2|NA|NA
TGTGCCAGCAGCGTACCGAGGGACGGGAACTATGGCTACACCTTC
CASSVPRDGNYGYTF
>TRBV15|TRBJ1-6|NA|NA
TGTGCCACCAGCAGAGGGTTAAGGGACTTGGATTTAGATTCACCCCTCCACTTT
CATSRGLRDLDLDSPLHF
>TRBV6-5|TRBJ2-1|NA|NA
TGTGCCAGCAGGAGATTCGGGACAAAAAACAATGAGCAGTTCTTC
CASRRFGTKNNEQFF
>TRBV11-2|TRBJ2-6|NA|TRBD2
TGTGCCAGCAGCTCAGGGACTAGCGGGGGGTATGGGGCCAACGTCCTGACTTTC
CASSSGTSGGYGANVLTF
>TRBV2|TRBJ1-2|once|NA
TGTGCCAGCAGTCCCTTTCGCCCGGGGCTCTATGGCTACACCTTC
CASSPFRPGLYGYTF
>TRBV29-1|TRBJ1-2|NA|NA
TGCAGCGTTACGGCAGACTATGGCTACACCTTC
CSVTADYGYTF
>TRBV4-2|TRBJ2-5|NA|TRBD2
TGTGCCAGCAGCCACCCAGGACTAGCGGGGGGGCTTTACCAAGAGACCCAGTACTTC
CASSHPGLAGGLYQETQYF
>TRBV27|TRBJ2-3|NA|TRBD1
TGTGCCAGCAGTTCCACTCTCAGACAGGGGATCCCAGGCCTCACAGATACGCAGTATTTT
CASSSTLRQGIPGLTDTQYF
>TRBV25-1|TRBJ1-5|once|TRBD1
TGTGCCAGCAGGTGGACAGGGTACCAGAATCAGCCCCAGCATTTT
CASRWTGYQNQPQHF
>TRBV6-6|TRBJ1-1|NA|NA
TGTGCCAGCAGTTGTACGGGACATAAGGGCACTGAAGCTTTCTTT
CASSCTGHKGTEAFF